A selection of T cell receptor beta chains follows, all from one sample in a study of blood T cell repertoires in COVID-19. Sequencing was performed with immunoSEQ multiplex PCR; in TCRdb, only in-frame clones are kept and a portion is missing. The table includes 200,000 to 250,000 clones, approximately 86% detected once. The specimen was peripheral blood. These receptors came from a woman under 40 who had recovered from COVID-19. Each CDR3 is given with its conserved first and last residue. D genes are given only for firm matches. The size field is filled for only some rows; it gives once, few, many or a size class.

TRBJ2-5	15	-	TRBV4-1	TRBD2	TGCGCCAGCAGCTATTCCGGGACTAGCGATGAGACCCAGTACTTC	CASSYSGTSDETQYF
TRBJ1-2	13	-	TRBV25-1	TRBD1	TGTGCCAGCAGTGAGGGACAGGGATATGGCTACACCTTC	CASSEGQGYGYTF
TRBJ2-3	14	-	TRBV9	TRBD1	TGTGCCAGCAGCGTCGGACAGGGGAAAGATACGCAGTATTTT	CASSVGQGKDTQYF
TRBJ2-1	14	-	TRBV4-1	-	TGCGCCAGCAGCCAAGAGTGGAGGTCCCGGGAGCAGTTCTTC	CASSQEWRSREQFF
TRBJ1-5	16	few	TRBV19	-	TGTGCCAGTAGATCCCTTGATCAGGAGGCCAAGGGGCCCCAGCATTTT	CASRSLDQEAKGPQHF
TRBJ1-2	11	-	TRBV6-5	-	TGTGCCAGCAGCGTGGCCGGGGGCTACACCTTC	CASSVAGGYTF
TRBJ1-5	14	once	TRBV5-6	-	TGTGCCAGCAGCTCAGGGATTGCTAATCAGCCCCAGCATTTT	CASSSGIANQPQHF
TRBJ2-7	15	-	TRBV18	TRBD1	TGTGCCAGCTCACCACCTTCAGGACAGGGGTACGAGCAGTACTTC	CASSPPSGQGYEQYF
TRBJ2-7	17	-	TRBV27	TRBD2	TGTGCCAGCAGTTTACATCTGACGGGGGGGGTATTCTACGAGCAGTACTTC	CASSLHLTGGVFYEQYF
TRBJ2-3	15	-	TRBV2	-	TGTGCCAGCAGAGGGGACTTCGCTAGCACAGATACGCAGTATTTT	CASRGDFASTDTQYF
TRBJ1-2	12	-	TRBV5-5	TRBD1	TGTGCCAGCAGGGGAGACAGGGCTGGCTACACCTTC	CASRGDRAGYTF
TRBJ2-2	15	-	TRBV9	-	TGTGCCAGCAGCGTAGGAGTGTACAACACCGGGGAGCTGTTTTTT	CASSVGVYNTGELFF
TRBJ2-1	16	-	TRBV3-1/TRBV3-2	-	TGTGCCAGCAGCCCCAGGTTAACAGGGCAAGGGAATGAGCAGTTCTTC	CASSPRLTGQGNEQFF
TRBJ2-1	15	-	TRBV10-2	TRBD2	TGCGCCAGCAGTGAGTGGGGGGGGGATGGCAATGAGCAGTTCTTC	CASSEWGGDGNEQFF
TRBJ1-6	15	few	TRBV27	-	TGTGCCAGCAGTTACACCCCTCTCACTAATTCACCCCTCCACTTT	CASSYTPLTNSPLHF
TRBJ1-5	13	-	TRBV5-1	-	TGCGCCAGCCGCAGGGATAGCAATCAGCCCCAGCATTTT	CASRRDSNQPQHF
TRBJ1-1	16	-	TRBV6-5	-	TGTGCCAGCAGTTACCGCACCGTAGCGGGAAACACTGAAGCTTTCTTT	CASSYRTVAGNTEAFF
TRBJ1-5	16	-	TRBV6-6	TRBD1	TGTGCCAGCAGTCCTAGACAGGGAATCCCTAATCAGCCCCAGCATTTT	CASSPRQGIPNQPQHF
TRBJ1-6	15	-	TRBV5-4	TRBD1	TGTGCCAGCAGCCTGCAAACGACAGGGAGTTCACCCCTCCACTTT	CASSLQTTGSSPLHF
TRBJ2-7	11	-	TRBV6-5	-	TGTGCCAGCGGCGGGATCTACGAGCAGTACTTC	CASGGIYEQYF
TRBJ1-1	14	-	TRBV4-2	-	TGTGCCAGCAGCCTCGAGGGGGTTCACACTGAAGCTTTCTTT	CASSLEGVHTEAFF
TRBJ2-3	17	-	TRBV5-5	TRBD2	TGTGCCAGCAGCTTGGGTCCAGCGGGGGGGCCAGGGGATACGCAGTATTTT	CASSLGPAGGPGDTQYF
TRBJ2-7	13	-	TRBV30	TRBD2	TGTGCCTGGTCTAGCGGGGATCCCTACGAGCAGTACTTC	CAWSSGDPYEQYF
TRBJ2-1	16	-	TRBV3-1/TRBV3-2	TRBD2	TGTGCCAGCAGCCTCCATCACAGCGGGGGGGCAGACGAGCAGTTCTTC	CASSLHHSGGADEQFF
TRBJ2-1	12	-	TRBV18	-	TGTGCCAGCTCAATAACATTCAATGAGCAGTTCTTC	CASSITFNEQFF
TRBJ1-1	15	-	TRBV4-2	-	TGTGCCAGCAGCCGAAGTTCTCGGACAGCGAGTGAAGCTTTCTTT	CASSRSSRTASEAFF
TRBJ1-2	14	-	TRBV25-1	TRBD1	TGTGCCAGCAGTGAGACAGGGGGATTTACCGGCTACACCTTC	CASSETGGFTGYTF
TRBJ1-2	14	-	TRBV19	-	TGTGCCAGTAGTATAGTGTCCTCGGGCTATGGCTACACCTTC	CASSIVSSGYGYTF
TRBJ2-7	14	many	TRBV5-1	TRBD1	TGCGCCAGCAGCTTAGGACAGGGACCCTACGAGCAGTACTTC	CASSLGQGPYEQYF
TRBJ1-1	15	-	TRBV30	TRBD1	TGTGCCTGGAGCAAACCGGGACAGGGGGTTGCTGAAGCTTTCTTT	CAWSKPGQGVAEAFF
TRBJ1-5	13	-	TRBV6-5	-	TGTGCCAGCAGTTACACAGCAACGGAGCCCCAGCATTTT	CASSYTATEPQHF
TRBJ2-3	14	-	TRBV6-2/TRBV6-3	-	TGTGCCAGCAGCCCCGTGGGGGCGGGAGATACGCAGTATTTT	CASSPVGAGDTQYF
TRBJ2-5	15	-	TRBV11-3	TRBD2	TGTGCCAGCAGCTTAAGGCGGGGGAACCAAGAGACCCAGTACTTC	CASSLRRGNQETQYF
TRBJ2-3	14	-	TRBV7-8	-	TGTGCCAGCAGCTTAGGGAGAAGCACAGATACGCAGTATTTT	CASSLGRSTDTQYF
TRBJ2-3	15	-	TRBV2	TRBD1	TGTGCCAGCAGGGAGACAGGGGACTCCACAGATACGCAGTATTTT	CASRETGDSTDTQYF
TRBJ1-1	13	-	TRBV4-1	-	TGCGCCAGCAGGCGAGCGGGAGACACTGAAGCTTTCTTT	CASRRAGDTEAFF
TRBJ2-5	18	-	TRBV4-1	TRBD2	TGCGCCAGCAGCCAAGATCGAGGGGCTAGCGGGGTACAAGAGACCCAGTACTTC	CASSQDRGASGVQETQYF